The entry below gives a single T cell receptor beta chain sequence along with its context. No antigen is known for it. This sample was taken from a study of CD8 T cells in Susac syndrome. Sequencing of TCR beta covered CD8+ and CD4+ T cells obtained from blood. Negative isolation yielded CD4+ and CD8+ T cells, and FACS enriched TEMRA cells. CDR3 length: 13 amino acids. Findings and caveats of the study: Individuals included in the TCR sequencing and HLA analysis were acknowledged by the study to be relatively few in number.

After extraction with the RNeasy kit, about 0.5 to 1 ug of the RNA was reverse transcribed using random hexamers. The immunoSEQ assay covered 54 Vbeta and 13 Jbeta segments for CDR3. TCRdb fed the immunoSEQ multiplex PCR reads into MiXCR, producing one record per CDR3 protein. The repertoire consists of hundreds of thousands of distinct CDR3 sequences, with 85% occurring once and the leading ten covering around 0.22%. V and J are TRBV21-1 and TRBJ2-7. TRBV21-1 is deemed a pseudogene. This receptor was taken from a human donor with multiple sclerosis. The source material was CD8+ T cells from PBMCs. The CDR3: CASSKDHSYEQYF. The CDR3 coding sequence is TGTGCCAGCAGCAAAGATCACAGCTACGAGCAGTACTTC.